The 12 T cell receptor beta chains below all came from one sample that was sequenced in a study of blood T cell repertoires in COVID-19. Generated by immunoSEQ multiplex PCR, the TCRdb table keeps only in-frame clones and is missing some. The sample includes hundreds of thousands of clones, roughly 80% of them seen just once. Sequencing was carried out using peripheral blood. These receptors all stem from a woman of 80 years or more with acute or convalescent COVID-19.

V is TRBV10-2 and J is TRBJ2-7; a possible D gene is TRBD2 (6 bases). Per germline, CDR1 WSHSY and CDR2 SAAADI. V was clipped by 0 bases and J by 4 bases, with 13 bases between them. The CDR3 is 15 amino acids. CDR3 DNA sequence: TGCGCCAGCAGTGAGTCCCGGACTATAGCTTACGAGCAGTACTTC. This codes for CASSESRTIAYEQYF.

This clone occurred a few times. The chain has TRBV19 and TRBJ2-2, with 7 bases fitting TRBD2. V dropped 3 bases and J dropped 7; count of bases not matched to a gene: 8. This CDR3 is 15 amino acids long. Germline CDR1 reads LNHDA; CDR2 reads SQIVND (reference sequence). CDR3 in amino acids: CASSITSATIGELFF. The CDR3 DNA follows: TGTGCCAGTAGTATCACTAGCGCTACAATCGGGGAGCTGTTTTTT.

This clone was recorded a few times. The chain links TRBV19 to TRBJ1-2; 7 positions agree with TRBD1. V lost 6 bases to trimming and J lost 2 bases; unmatched junction nucleotides: 3. CDR1 and CDR2 (germline): LNHDA, SQIVND (reference sequence). This CDR3 contains 13 residues. CDR3 nucleotide sequence: TGTGCCAGTAGCAGGACAGGAAACTATGGCTACACCTTC. As protein: CASSRTGNYGYTF.

This clone was seen more than once but under ten times. V usage is TRBV6-1 and J usage is TRBJ2-7, with 12 bases that match TRBD2. CDR1 MNHNS and CDR2 SASEGT come from the germline V gene. V was pared by 3 bases and J by 3 bases, with 3 bases of the junction left unmatched. CDR3 length: 15 residues. The CDR3 here is CASSETSGSRYEQYF. The CDR3 DNA follows: TGTGCCAGCAGTGAGACTAGCGGGAGCCGCTACGAGCAGTACTTC.

This chain connects TRBV7-2 to TRBJ1-1; 9 nucleotides line up with TRBD1. The CDR3 runs to 14 residues. Germline V gene sequence: CDR1 SGHTA, CDR2 FQGNSA. Unmatched junction bases numbered 6, after V lost 5 bases and J lost 5 bases. CDR3 amino acids: CASSLQGAGTEAFF. DNA of the CDR3: TGTGCCAGCAGCCTACAGGGGGCAGGGACTGAAGCTTTCTTT.

V is TRBV25-1 and J is TRBJ1-2, with D maybe TRBD1 (5 bases). With 6 bases removed from V and 4 bases from J, the gap between germline ends came to 21 bases. This CDR3 comprises 16 residues. Germline V gene lookup returns CDR1 MGHDK and CDR2 SYGVNS. The CDR3 nucleotides read TGTGCCAGCAGGGCATCCGGGACGAGGGAGGGCTATGGCTACACCTTC. Protein: CASRASGTREGYGYTF.

This chain links TRBV7-2 with TRBJ2-3; 8 nucleotides match TRBD2. There are 13 residues in the CDR3. The germline CDR1 and CDR2 sequences are SGHTA and FQGNSA. V lost 6 bases, J lost 2 bases, and 1 base stayed unmatched. In nucleotides, the CDR3 is TGTGCCAGCAGGCGGGGGGTCACAGATACGCAGTATTTT. Protein: CASRRGVTDTQYF.

This clone was seen a single time. V is TRBV6-1 and J is TRBJ1-1, with D possibly matching TRBD1 (6 bases). Germline-derived CDR1 and CDR2 are MNHNS and SASEGT. CDR3 length: 15 residues. V dropped 2 bases and J dropped 10 bases, with 20 bases sitting between them. The CDR3 coding sequence is TGTGCCAGCAGTGAAAAGGGGGGGACATTCCGGAGAGCTTTCTTT. It is translated as CASSEKGGTFRRAFF.

The chain joins TRBV5-1 to TRBJ1-1; D is possibly TRBD1 (6 bases). The CDR3 spans 14 residues. Trimming took off 3 bases at V and 3 bases at J, with 12 bases between the two ends. CDR1 and CDR2 from the germline V gene are SGHRS and YFSETQ. The CDR3 nucleotides are TGCGCCAGCAGCTCGACAGGATCCTACACTGAAGCTTTCTTT. Translated: CASSSTGSYTEAFF.

The chain employs TRBV7-2 and TRBJ2-7, with D possibly matching TRBD1 (6 bases). Germline V lookup: CDR1 SGHTA, CDR2 FQGNSA. The CDR3 spans 14 residues. The ends were cut back, 5 bases at V and 1 base at J, with 12 bases in the middle. The CDR3 bases are TGTGCCAGCAGCGGGGTCGACAGGTCCTACGAGCAGTACTTC. Its translation is CASSGVDRSYEQYF.

V is TRBV7-5 and J is TRBJ2-2; TRBD2 is the table's D call, not checked against the DNA. TRBV7-5 is flagged as a pseudogene. The CDR3 is 19 residues long. The CDR3 DNA is TGTGCCAGAAGCTTAGGGAAACTAGCGGGAGGCAAAGTGGCCGGGGAGCTGTTTTTT. Translating gives CARSLGKLAGGKVAGELFF.

The chain combines TRBV3-1 (or the pseudogene TRBV3-2) with TRBJ2-1, with 8 positions matching TRBD2. V was clipped by 6 bases and J by 7 bases; unmatched bases: 8. The length of the CDR3 is 14 residues. Per the germline V gene, CDR1 is LGHDT and CDR2 is YNNKEL (reference sequence). CDR3 in amino acids: CASRRTSRANEQFF. CDR3 DNA sequence: TGTGCCAGCAGGCGGACTAGCCGGGCGAATGAGCAGTTCTTC.